In its sample, the clone carrying this TCR beta chain was seen a few times. Enrolled through a virtual design, the participants were between about 18 and 89 years of age and came from roughly 22 US areas. The data derive from a study of blood T cell repertoires in COVID-19. V was pared by 3 bases and J by 4 bases, with 9 bases between. This CDR3 comprises 13 residues. Some clones are missing from TCRdb's copy, which holds only in-frame ones; the method was immunoSEQ multiplex PCR. The sample records a few hundred thousand clones, over 80% being singletons. The V gene is TRBV12-3 or TRBV12-4, the J gene TRBJ1-2; the D gene is possibly TRBD1 (5 bases). The source is a woman in her thirties or forties who had recovered from COVID-19. Sequenced input: PBMCs or T cells enriched from blood (not recorded which). The CDR3 reads CASSFDSFYGYTF. CDR3 in DNA: TGTGCCAGCAGTTTCGACAGCTTCTATGGCTACACCTTC.